This TCR beta chain was recovered during a study of cytomegalovirus exposure and HLA in healthy donors. Whole-study results and caveats: The classifier reportedly diagnosed cytomegalovirus status with high specificity and sensitivity.

Primers: 60 Vbeta forward and 13 Jbeta reverse. The assay was immunoSEQ multiplex PCR, and TCRdb's table has in-frame clones only and misses some. The repertoire table contains 100,000 to 150,000 clones. Remarks on this clone: Its antigen is not identified.

The clonotype comes from a woman between 40 and 50 years old in good health and CMV-seronegative. The specimen was PBMCs.

The CDR3 loop is CSVDPPGSTIKGETQYF. CDR3 nucleotides: TGCAGCGTTGACCCTCCGGGCTCCACGATAAAGGGGGAGACCCAGTACTTC. The V call is TRBV29-1, the J call TRBJ2-5; D is perhaps TRBD1 (5 bases). The length of the CDR3 is 17 residues. V lost 3 bases and J 5 bases, leaving 25 bases between the germline ends. Germline V gene sequence: CDR1 SQVTM, CDR2 ANQGSEA.